This T cell receptor beta chain is from a study of identical twins' blood T cells (dated by TCRdb to 2012 to 2014). The study in broad terms: The roughly twelve libraries, six for the alpha chain and six for the beta chain, together yielded 45 million to 55 million Illumina reads. Using next-generation sequencing, the study compared the TCR alpha and beta chain repertoires of three pairs of monozygous twins to assess how genetics influences repertoire formation.

Paper-wide results and their limitations: The number of shared CDR3 clonotypes between two donors was mainly determined by the product of their cloneset sizes, and twins did not clearly deviate from this trend. Because the twins were reared together, environmental influences could not be excluded as an explanation for twin similarity. The proposed role of the TCRalpha J segment in MHC recognition during thymic selection was stated to require validation by independent studies. V gene usage, even among non-selected out-of-frame TCRbeta clonotypes, was reported to be markedly more similar within twin pairs than between unrelated donors. Among the most abundant TCRbeta clonotypes, each donor shared more CDR3 sequences with her twin than with unrelated donors.

Libraries were prepared through 5' RACE. This sample was sequenced with an Illumina Genome Analyzer IIx. The RNA-based TCR cDNA libraries were made using a previously described protocol that was modified in several ways. To prevent cross-contamination, sample-specific barcodes were added to both ends of each TCR cDNA library during cDNA synthesis and amplification. The published analysis was carried out like this. Each library contained about 2 to 3.6 million CDR3-containing reads, and somewhere between about 100,000 and nearly 550,000 clonotypes were identified for each individual. Reads with improper barcode index combinations were discarded, after which clonesets were built for each library with the MiTCR software. MiTCR filtered or rescued low-quality reads and corrected PCR and sequencing errors when assembling CDR3 clonotypes. Artificial out-of-frame clonotypes were removed by being mapped to in-frame sequences, with one indel in the CDR3 allowed. V and J gene usage similarity between donors was measured as Jensen-Shannon divergence divided by mean entropy. Clones were called with MiXCR by TCRdb after fastp trimmed the public reads at Q25, and only in-frame beta chains were retained. For every CDR3 protein sequence, its rows merge into one entry that carries the most common genes and DNA. The V and J calls reflect TCRdb's pipeline rather than the authors' work. This sample gives about 370,000 distinct CDR3 sequences in total; 25% to 35% of them show up just once. The ten largest clones add up to approximately 6.6% of the sample.

Note on this clonotype: Its antigen remains unidentified. Base qualities were left out, and no much larger clone turns up one base away.

The germline ends are 15 bases apart after V is trimmed by 5 bases and J by 8 bases. The germline V gene specifies SGHVS as CDR1 and FNYEAQ as CDR2. The CDR3 has 13 amino acids, counting the end cysteine and phenylalanine. Just the 39-base CDR3 DNA is kept, in frame starting at base 1. Donors were six healthy women forming three monozygous twin pairs. All three twin pairs had been reared together, and it was thought likely that the same infectious agents and vaccines had been met by these twin pairs. TCR cDNA libraries were prepared from RNA that was isolated from peripheral blood mononuclear cells. Sequenced sample: PBMCs. Recombination linked TRBV7-6 to TRBJ1-2; the D segment cannot be called with confidence. This clonotype was sampled from a woman between 18 and 55 years old in good health. The sequence in DNA is TGTGCCAGCAGCCTAGGGCTTCTGGGAGGCTACACCTTC. It encodes CASSLGLLGGYTF.